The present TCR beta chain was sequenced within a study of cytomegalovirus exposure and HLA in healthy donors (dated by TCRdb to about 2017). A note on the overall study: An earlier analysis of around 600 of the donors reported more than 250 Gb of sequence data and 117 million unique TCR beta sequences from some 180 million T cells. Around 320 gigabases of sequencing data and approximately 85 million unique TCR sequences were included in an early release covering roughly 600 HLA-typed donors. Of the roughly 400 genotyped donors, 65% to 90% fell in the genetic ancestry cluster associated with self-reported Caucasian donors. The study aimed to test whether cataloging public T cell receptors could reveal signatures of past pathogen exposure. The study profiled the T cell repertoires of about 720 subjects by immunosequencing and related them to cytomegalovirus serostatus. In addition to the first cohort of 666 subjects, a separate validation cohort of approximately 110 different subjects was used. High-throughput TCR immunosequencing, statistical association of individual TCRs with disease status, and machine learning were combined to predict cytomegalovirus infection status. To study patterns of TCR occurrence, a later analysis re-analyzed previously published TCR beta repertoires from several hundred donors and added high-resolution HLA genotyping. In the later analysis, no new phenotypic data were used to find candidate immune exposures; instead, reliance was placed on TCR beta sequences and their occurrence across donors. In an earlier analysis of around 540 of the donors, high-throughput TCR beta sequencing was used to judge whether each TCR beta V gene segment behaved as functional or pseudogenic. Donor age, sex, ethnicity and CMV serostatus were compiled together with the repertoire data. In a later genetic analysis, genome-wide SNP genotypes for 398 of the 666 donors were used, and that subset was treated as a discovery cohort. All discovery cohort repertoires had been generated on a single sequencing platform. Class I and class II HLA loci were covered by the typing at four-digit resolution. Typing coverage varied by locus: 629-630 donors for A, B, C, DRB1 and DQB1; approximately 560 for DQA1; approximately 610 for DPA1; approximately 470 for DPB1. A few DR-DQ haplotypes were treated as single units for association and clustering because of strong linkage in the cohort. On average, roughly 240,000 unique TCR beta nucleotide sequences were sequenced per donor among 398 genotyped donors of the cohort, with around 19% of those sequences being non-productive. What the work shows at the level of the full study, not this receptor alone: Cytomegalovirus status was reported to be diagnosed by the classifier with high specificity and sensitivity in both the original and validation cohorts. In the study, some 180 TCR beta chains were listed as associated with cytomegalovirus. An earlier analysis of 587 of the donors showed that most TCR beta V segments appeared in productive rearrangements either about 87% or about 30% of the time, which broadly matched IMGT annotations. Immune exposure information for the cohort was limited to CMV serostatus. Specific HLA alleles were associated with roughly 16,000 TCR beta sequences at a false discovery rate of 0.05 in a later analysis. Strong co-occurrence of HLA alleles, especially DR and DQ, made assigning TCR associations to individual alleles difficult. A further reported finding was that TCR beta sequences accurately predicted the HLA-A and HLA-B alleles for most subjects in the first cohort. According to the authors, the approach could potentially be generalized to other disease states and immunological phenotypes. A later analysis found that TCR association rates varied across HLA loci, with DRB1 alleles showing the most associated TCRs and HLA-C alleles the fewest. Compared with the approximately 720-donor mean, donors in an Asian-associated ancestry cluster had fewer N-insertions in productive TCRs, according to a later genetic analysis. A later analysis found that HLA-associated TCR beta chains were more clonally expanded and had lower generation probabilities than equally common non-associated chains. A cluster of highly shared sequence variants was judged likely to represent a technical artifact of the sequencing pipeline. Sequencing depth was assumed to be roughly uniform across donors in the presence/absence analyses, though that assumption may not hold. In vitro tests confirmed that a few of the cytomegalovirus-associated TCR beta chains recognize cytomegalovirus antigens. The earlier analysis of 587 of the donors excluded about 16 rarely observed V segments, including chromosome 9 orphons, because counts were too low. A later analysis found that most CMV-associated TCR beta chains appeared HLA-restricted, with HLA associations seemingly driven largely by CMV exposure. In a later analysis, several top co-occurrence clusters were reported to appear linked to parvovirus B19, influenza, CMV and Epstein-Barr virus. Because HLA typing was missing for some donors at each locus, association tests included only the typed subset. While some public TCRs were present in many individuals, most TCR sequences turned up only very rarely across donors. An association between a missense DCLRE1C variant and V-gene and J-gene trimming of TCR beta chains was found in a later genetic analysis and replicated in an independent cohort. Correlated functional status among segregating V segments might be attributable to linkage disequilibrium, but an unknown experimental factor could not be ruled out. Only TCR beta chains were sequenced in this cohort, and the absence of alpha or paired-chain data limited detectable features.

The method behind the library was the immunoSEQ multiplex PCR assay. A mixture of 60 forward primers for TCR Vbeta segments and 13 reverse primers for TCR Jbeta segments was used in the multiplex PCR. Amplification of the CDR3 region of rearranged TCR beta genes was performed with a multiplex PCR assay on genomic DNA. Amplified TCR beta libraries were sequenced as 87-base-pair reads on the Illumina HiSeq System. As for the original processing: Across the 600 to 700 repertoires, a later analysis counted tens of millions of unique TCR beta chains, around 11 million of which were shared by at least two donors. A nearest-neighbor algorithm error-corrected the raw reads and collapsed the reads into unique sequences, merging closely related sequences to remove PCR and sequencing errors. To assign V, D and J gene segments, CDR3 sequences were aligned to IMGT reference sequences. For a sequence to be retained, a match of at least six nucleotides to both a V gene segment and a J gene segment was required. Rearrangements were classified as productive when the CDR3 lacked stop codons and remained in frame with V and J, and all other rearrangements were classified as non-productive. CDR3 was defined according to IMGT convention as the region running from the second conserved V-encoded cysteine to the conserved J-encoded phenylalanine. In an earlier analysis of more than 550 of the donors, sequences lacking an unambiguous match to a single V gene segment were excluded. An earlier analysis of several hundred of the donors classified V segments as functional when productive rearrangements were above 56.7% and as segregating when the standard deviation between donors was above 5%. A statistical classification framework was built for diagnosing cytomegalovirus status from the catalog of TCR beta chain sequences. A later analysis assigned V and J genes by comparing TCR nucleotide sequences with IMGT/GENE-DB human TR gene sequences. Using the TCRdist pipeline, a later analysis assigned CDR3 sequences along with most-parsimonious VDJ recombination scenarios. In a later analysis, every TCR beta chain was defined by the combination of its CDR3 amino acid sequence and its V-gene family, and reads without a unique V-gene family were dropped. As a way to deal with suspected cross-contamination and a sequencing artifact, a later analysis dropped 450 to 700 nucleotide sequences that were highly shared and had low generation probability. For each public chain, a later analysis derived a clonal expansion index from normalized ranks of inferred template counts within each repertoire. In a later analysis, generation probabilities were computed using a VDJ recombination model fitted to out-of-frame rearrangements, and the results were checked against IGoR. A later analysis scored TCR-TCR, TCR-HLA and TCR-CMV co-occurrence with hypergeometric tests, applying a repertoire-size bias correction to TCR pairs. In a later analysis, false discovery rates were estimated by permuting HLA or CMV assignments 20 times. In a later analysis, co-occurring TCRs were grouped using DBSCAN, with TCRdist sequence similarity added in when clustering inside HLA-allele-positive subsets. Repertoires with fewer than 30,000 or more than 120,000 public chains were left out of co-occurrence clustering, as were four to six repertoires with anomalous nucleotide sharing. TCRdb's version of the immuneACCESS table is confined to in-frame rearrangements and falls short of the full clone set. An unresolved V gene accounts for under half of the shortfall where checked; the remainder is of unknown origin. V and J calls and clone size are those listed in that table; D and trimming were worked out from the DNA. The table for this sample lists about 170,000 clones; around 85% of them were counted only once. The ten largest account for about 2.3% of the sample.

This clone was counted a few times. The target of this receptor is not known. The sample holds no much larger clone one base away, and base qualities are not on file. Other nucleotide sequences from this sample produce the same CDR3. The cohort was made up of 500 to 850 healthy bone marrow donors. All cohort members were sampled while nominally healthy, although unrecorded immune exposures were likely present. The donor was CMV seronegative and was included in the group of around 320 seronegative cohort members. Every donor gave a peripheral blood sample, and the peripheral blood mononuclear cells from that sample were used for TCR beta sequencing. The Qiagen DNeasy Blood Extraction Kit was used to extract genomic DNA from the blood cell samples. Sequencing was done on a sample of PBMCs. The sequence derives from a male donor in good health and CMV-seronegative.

The CDR3 corresponds to CASSQYRVNTEAFF. The sequenced DNA: TGCGCCAGCAGCCAATACAGGGTGAACACTGAAGCTTTCTTT. The sequence joins TRBV4-1 to TRBJ1-1; TRBD1 is a weak D gene call, 6 bases matching. Reading the germline V gene gives CDR1 MGHRA and CDR2 YSYEKL. The junction shows trimming of 2 bases on V and 0 bases on J, plus 7 bases between the germline ends. Reading from cysteine to phenylalanine, the CDR3 counts 14 amino acids. Only the CDR3 DNA is retained, 42 bases long and in frame from the first base.